The rows below give T cell receptor beta chains drawn from one sample of a study of T-cell memory formation after mild COVID-19. TCRdb used MiXCR to reprocess the 5' RACE reads, holding one entry per CDR3 protein. The table shows roughly 300,000 distinct CDR3 sequences, with roughly 15% occurring only once. The specimen was PBMCs or a T cell subset sorted from them (not recorded which). Receptors were obtained from a man aged 18 to 29 who had mild COVID-19 (a few samples of this study predate the infection). Cell type and time point are not known. Both conserved end residues are part of each CDR3. The D gene is left open where the match is weak. The size entry is marked missing in some rows and otherwise reads once, few, many or a size class.

length: 15
D: .
size: few
J: TRBJ2-3
V: TRBV9
DNA: TGTGCCAGCAGCTGGGGGACAACCAGGAAAGATACGCAGTATTTT
CDR3: CASSWGTTRKDTQYF

length: 15
D: .
size: .
J: TRBJ1-6
V: TRBV5-1
DNA: TGCGCCAGCAGCGGAGGACGGTCGGGGGGTTCACCCCTCCACTTT
CDR3: CASSGGRSGGSPLHF

length: 17
D: TRBD2
size: few
J: TRBJ2-5
V: TRBV12-3/TRBV12-4
DNA: TGTGCCAGCAGTTTATTCCCGCCGGGACTAGCGGAAGAGACCCAGTACTTC
CDR3: CASSLFPPGLAEETQYF

length: 14
D: TRBD1
size: many
J: TRBJ2-7
V: TRBV7-2
DNA: TGTGCCAGCAGCACGGGACAGGGGGCCTACGAGCAGTACTTC
CDR3: CASSTGQGAYEQYF

length: 18
D: .
size: many
J: TRBJ1-5
V: TRBV6-5
DNA: TGTGCCAGCAGTTACTCGAGAAAGGCTGCTTATAGCAATCAGCCCCAGCATTTT
CDR3: CASSYSRKAAYSNQPQHF

length: 14
D: .
size: many
J: TRBJ2-1
V: TRBV5-1
DNA: TGCGCCAGCAGCTTCGGGAGCCCATACAATGAGCAGTTCTTC
CDR3: CASSFGSPYNEQFF

length: 15
D: .
size: many
J: TRBJ2-3
V: TRBV20-1
DNA: TGCAGTGCTAGAGACAGAGGGGGGAAGACAGATACGCAGTATTTT
CDR3: CSARDRGGKTDTQYF

length: 12
D: .
size: .
J: TRBJ2-3
V: TRBV4-1
DNA: TGCGCCAGCAGCCAAGATCGGAATACGCAGTATTTT
CDR3: CASSQDRNTQYF

length: 15
D: TRBD1
size: many
J: TRBJ2-2
V: TRBV12-3/TRBV12-4
DNA: TGTGCCAGCAGATACGGGACAGTCAACACCGGGGAGCTGTTTTTT
CDR3: CASRYGTVNTGELFF

length: 16
D: .
size: .
J: TRBJ2-3
V: TRBV4-2
DNA: TGTGCCAGCAGCCATCCCTCGGGGGAGCACGGAGATACGCAGTATTTT
CDR3: CASSHPSGEHGDTQYF

length: 15
D: TRBD1
size: few
J: TRBJ1-5
V: TRBV7-8
DNA: TGTGCCAGCAGCTTAGAAGGGGGCGGCAATCAGCCCCAGCATTTT
CDR3: CASSLEGGGNQPQHF

length: 17
D: .
size: few
J: TRBJ1-3
V: TRBV7-8
DNA: TGTGCCAGCAGCTTATCTGTTGTGCGGGGGCCCGGAAACACCATATATTTT
CDR3: CASSLSVVRGPGNTIYF

length: 14
D: .
size: .
J: TRBJ1-1
V: TRBV4-2
DNA: TGTGCCAGCAGCCAAGAGTGGCGAGAAACGGGGGCTTTCTTT
CDR3: CASSQEWRETGAFF

length: 21
D: .
size: .
J: TRBJ2-3
V: TRBV6-1
DNA: TGTGCCAGCACCGGGACTTTCTTCCTCTCCCGCCCAGACTCTAGCACAGATACGCAGTATTTT
CDR3: CASTGTFFLSRPDSSTDTQYF

length: 12
D: .
size: .
J: TRBJ2-1
V: TRBV7-9
DNA: TGTGCCAGCAGCTGGGGTCCGGGCTTGCAGTTCTTC
CDR3: CASSWGPGLQFF

length: 13
D: .
size: many
J: TRBJ1-1
V: TRBV4-1
DNA: TGCGCCAGCAGCCCCCGGGAGAACACTGAAGCTTTCTTT
CDR3: CASSPRENTEAFF

length: 13
D: TRBD1
size: few
J: TRBJ2-7
V: TRBV20-1
DNA: TGCAGTGCTACCGGGACAGACAATTACGAGCAGTACTTC
CDR3: CSATGTDNYEQYF

length: 14
D: .
size: few
J: TRBJ1-4
V: TRBV4-3
DNA: TGCGCCAGCAGCCAAGATTTCACCCCTGGAAAACTGTTTTTT
CDR3: CASSQDFTPGKLFF

length: 12
D: TRBD1
size: .
J: TRBJ1-4
V: TRBV18
DNA: TGTGCCAGCTCCTCATACAGGGGAGAGGTGTTTTTT
CDR3: CASSSYRGEVFF

length: 15
D: .
size: .
J: TRBJ1-6
V: TRBV5-1
DNA: TGCGCCAGCAGCCCCGGGACCGCCTATAATTCACCCCTCCACTTT
CDR3: CASSPGTAYNSPLHF

length: 16
D: .
size: .
J: TRBJ2-5
V: TRBV2
DNA: TGTGCCAGCAGTGAAGGATACAGGGTTTATGACGAGACCCAGTACTTC
CDR3: CASSEGYRVYDETQYF

length: 15
D: TRBD2
size: few
J: TRBJ2-2
V: TRBV12-3/TRBV12-4
DNA: TGTGCCAGCAGTTCAGGACTAGCGGCGACCGGGGAGCTGTTTTTT
CDR3: CASSSGLAATGELFF

length: 15
D: .
size: .
J: TRBJ1-2
V: TRBV4-1
DNA: TGCGCCAGCAGCCAAGATAGACGACAGCCAGAGGGCTACACCTTC
CDR3: CASSQDRRQPEGYTF

length: 13
D: TRBD1
size: .
J: TRBJ1-2
V: TRBV29-1
DNA: TGCAGCGCGACAGGGGGCGGTTTTGGTGGCTACACCTTC
CDR3: CSATGGGFGGYTF

length: 14
D: .
size: many
J: TRBJ1-2
V: TRBV12-3/TRBV12-4
DNA: TGTGCCAGCAGCCTGGGGGGCAGTAACTATGGCTACACCTTC
CDR3: CASSLGGSNYGYTF

length: 17
D: TRBD2
size: .
J: TRBJ2-2
V: TRBV3-1
DNA: TGTGCCAGCAGCGCAAGGATCCCTAGCGGGAACACCGGGGAGCTGTTTTTT
CDR3: CASSARIPSGNTGELFF

length: 15
D: .
size: .
J: TRBJ1-4
V: TRBV12-3/TRBV12-4
DNA: TGTGCCAGCACCCGCCGCGGGACGGGGAATGAAAAACTGTTTTTT
CDR3: CASTRRGTGNEKLFF

length: 13
D: .
size: .
J: TRBJ1-6
V: TRBV20-1
DNA: TGCAGTGCTCCGCGGTTCTATAATTCACCCCTCCACTTT
CDR3: CSAPRFYNSPLHF

length: 15
D: TRBD2
size: .
J: TRBJ2-7
V: TRBV6-5
DNA: TGTGCCAGCAGCCGCTCCACGGGGGGTCCCTACGAGCAGTACTTC
CDR3: CASSRSTGGPYEQYF

length: 19
D: TRBD1
size: .
J: TRBJ2-6
V: TRBV6-7
DNA: TGTGCCAGCAGTTACCCCTGGGACAGGACGGAGTCTGGGGCCAACGTCCTGACTTTC
CDR3: CASSYPWDRTESGANVLTF

length: 14
D: .
size: .
J: TRBJ2-1
V: TRBV7-9
DNA: TGTGCCAGCAGCTTCTCCAGGGAGATCAATGAGCAGTTCTTC
CDR3: CASSFSREINEQFF

length: 15
D: TRBD1
size: few
J: TRBJ2-6
V: TRBV10-3
DNA: TGTGCCATCACTGGACAGGGGGCCGGGGCCAACGTCCTGACTTTC
CDR3: CAITGQGAGANVLTF

length: 17
D: TRBD2
size: .
J: TRBJ2-6
V: TRBV6-6
DNA: TGTGCCAGCAGAAGACTAGCGGGGGGGCCTGGGGCCAACGTCCTGACTTTC
CDR3: CASRRLAGGPGANVLTF

length: 14
D: .
size: .
J: TRBJ2-1
V: TRBV29-1
DNA: TGCAGCGCTATAACAGGGTTGCCCTACAATGAGCAGTTCTTC
CDR3: CSAITGLPYNEQFF

length: 15
D: .
size: few
J: TRBJ2-6
V: TRBV19
DNA: TGTGCCAGTAGTATAGGCGGGCCTGGGGCCAACGTCCTGACTTTC
CDR3: CASSIGGPGANVLTF

length: 15
D: .
size: few
J: TRBJ1-2
V: TRBV7-2
DNA: TGTGCCAGCAGCAGATCTCGACAGGAAATCTATGGCTACACCTTC
CDR3: CASSRSRQEIYGYTF

length: 14
D: .
size: .
J: TRBJ1-2
V: TRBV12-3/TRBV12-4
DNA: TGTGCCAGCAGTTTATTTCGACAGGTGTTTGGCTACACCTTC
CDR3: CASSLFRQVFGYTF

length: 15
D: .
size: many
J: TRBJ2-1
V: TRBV7-9
DNA: TGTGCCAGCAGCTTTGCTGTGAGCTCCTACAATGAGCAGTTCTTC
CDR3: CASSFAVSSYNEQFF

length: 14
D: TRBD2
size: few
J: TRBJ2-1
V: TRBV10-3
DNA: TGTGCCATTGACCCGCGGGGGGCTGGCAATGAGCAGTTCTTC
CDR3: CAIDPRGAGNEQFF

length: 13
D: .
size: many
J: TRBJ2-1
V: TRBV12-3/TRBV12-4
DNA: TGTGCCAGCAGCCCCGGGCCTGGCAATGAGCAGTTCTTC
CDR3: CASSPGPGNEQFF

length: 13
D: .
size: .
J: TRBJ1-1
V: TRBV2
DNA: TGTGCCAGCGGGGGGGGTTTATGGACTGAAGCTTTCTTT
CDR3: CASGGGLWTEAFF

length: 15
D: .
size: many
J: TRBJ2-1
V: TRBV7-3
DNA: TGTGCCAGCAGCTTAATAGGGGGTCTGCTAAATGAGCAGTTCTTC
CDR3: CASSLIGGLLNEQFF

length: 17
D: .
size: few
J: TRBJ2-6
V: TRBV6-5
DNA: TGTGCCAGCAGGAGAGAGGGAGCTTCGCCTGGGGCCAACGTCCTGACTTTC
CDR3: CASRREGASPGANVLTF

length: 14
D: .
size: .
J: TRBJ1-2
V: TRBV5-5
DNA: TGTGCCAGCAGCTGGACTACGGACAGTCAGGGCTACACCTTC
CDR3: CASSWTTDSQGYTF

length: 11
D: .
size: many
J: TRBJ2-1
V: TRBV7-9
DNA: TGTGCCAGCAGCAAATACAATGAGCAGTTCTTC
CDR3: CASSKYNEQFF

length: 12
D: .
size: once
J: TRBJ2-7
V: TRBV10-3
DNA: TGTGCCATCAGAGAGTCGGGTAGCGAGCAGTACTTC
CDR3: CAIRESGSEQYF

length: 14
D: .
size: .
J: TRBJ2-5
V: TRBV7-4
DNA: TGTGCCAGCAGCTTAAACCCCCGGCAAGAGACCCAGTACTTC
CDR3: CASSLNPRQETQYF

length: 14
D: TRBD1
size: .
J: TRBJ1-5
V: TRBV7-6
DNA: TGTGCCAGCACCAAAGGGACAGGGGCCCAGCCCCAGCATTTT
CDR3: CASTKGTGAQPQHF

length: 16
D: .
size: many
J: TRBJ2-3
V: TRBV7-2
DNA: TGTGCCAGCAGCTTATTCGTGGAACCTAGCACAGATACGCAGTATTTT
CDR3: CASSLFVEPSTDTQYF

length: 13
D: .
size: .
J: TRBJ1-2
V: TRBV7-2
DNA: TGTGCCAGCAGCTGGACCCAGAGCTCTGGCTACACCTTC
CDR3: CASSWTQSSGYTF

length: 14
D: .
size: few
J: TRBJ2-1
V: TRBV29-1
DNA: TGCAGCGTTGTAGAAGTGGGGGTTTACAATGAGCAGTTCTTC
CDR3: CSVVEVGVYNEQFF

length: 15
D: TRBD2
size: many
J: TRBJ2-3
V: TRBV3-1
DNA: TGTGCCAGCAGCCGGTCCCCGGGGGGGCAAGATACGCAGTATTTT
CDR3: CASSRSPGGQDTQYF

length: 13
D: .
size: many
J: TRBJ2-1
V: TRBV11-3
DNA: TGTGCCAGCAGCCCCTCCGGGTGGAATGAGCAGTTCTTC
CDR3: CASSPSGWNEQFF